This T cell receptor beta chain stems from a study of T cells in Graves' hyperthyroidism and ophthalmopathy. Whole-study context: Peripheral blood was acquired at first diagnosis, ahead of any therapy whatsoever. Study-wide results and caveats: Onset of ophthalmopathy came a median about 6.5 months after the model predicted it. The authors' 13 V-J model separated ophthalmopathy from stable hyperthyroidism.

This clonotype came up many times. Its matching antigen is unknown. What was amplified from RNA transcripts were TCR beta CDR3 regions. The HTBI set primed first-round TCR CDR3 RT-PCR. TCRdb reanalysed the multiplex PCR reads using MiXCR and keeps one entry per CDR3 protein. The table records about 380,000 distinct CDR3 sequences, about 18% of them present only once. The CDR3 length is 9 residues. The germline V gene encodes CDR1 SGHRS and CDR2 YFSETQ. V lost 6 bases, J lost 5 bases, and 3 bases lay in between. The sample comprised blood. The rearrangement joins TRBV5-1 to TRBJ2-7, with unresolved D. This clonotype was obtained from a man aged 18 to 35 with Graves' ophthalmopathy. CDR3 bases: TGCGCCAGCAAGGACGAGCAGTACTTC. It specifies CASKDEQYF.